This T cell receptor (beta chain) was profiled in a study of cytomegalovirus exposure and HLA in healthy donors. The PCR made use of 60 Vbeta and 13 Jbeta primers. Here immunoSEQ multiplex PCR was the method, and the copy in TCRdb shows in-frame clones only, minus some. The sample comprises 150,000 to 200,000 clones, 80% to 85% of which are singletons, and around 2.1% rests with the top ten. This CDR3 has 11 amino acids. Germline V CDR1 and CDR2: DFQATT, SNEGSKA (reference sequence). The ends were cut back, 2 bases at V and 4 bases at J, with 6 bases in the middle. Concerning this clone itself: The same CDR3 arises from other DNA sequences in this sample as well.

The sequencing input was PBMCs. The clonotype originates from a woman aged 18-35 years in good health and CMV-seropositive. This chain uses TRBV20-1 with TRBJ2-7; possibly TRBD1 for D (5 bases). Written as DNA, the CDR3 is TGCAGTGCTAGAAGGGGTTACGAGCAGTACTTC. Amino acids: CSARRGYEQYF.